One and the same sample provided the 32 T cell receptor beta chains below, sequenced in a study of blood T cell repertoires in COVID-19. Sequenced by immunoSEQ multiplex PCR; TCRdb stores in-frame clones only, minus some. The sample has roughly 250,000 clones, 75% to 90% seen once. Sequencing was done on a sample of PBMCs or T cells enriched from blood (not recorded which). The receptors were gathered from a man between 40 and 49 years old who had recovered from COVID-19.

The V call is TRBV3-1 (or the pseudogene TRBV3-2), the J call TRBJ1-1, with D tentatively TRBD1 (5 bases). This CDR3 region has 15 residues. The germline V and J ends were trimmed by 4 bases and 0 bases, with 12 bases remaining between them. Per the germline V gene, CDR1 is LGHDT and CDR2 is YNNKEL (reference sequence). The CDR3, as DNA: TGTGCCAGCAGCCTTGGGGCCCAATTGAACACTGAAGCTTTCTTT. Protein: CASSLGAQLNTEAFF.

This chain connects TRBV5-1 to TRBJ2-5; TRBD2 might be the D (5 bases). Trimming pared 0 bases from V and 1 base from J, leaving 13 bases between. This CDR3 is 16 amino acids long. The V gene's germline CDR1 is SGHRS and CDR2 YFSETQ. Here the CDR3 reads CASSLGSLGVQETQYF. CDR3 DNA sequence: TGCGCCAGCAGCTTGGGTTCTCTCGGGGTCCAAGAGACCCAGTACTTC. The whole variable domain, remainder taken from reference TRBV5-1 and TRBJ2-5, is KAGVTQTPRYLIKTRGQQVTLSCSPISGHRSVSWYQQTPGQGLQFLFEYFSETQRNKGNFPGRFSGRQFSNSRSEMNVSTLELGDSALYLCASSLGSLGVQETQYFGPGTRLLVL.

The V gene is TRBV5-1, the J gene TRBJ2-5; 7 bases map to TRBD1. The CDR3 has 16 residues. The germline V gene encodes CDR1 SGHRS and CDR2 YFSETQ. V was pared by 3 bases and J by 3 bases, with 11 bases of the junction left unmatched. The CDR3 spells CASSSYPGQPEETQYF. For the CDR3, the DNA is TGCGCCAGCAGCTCCTACCCGGGACAGCCCGAAGAGACCCAGTACTTC.

The gene calls are TRBV27 and TRBJ1-2, with 9 bases lining up with TRBD1. V lost 5 bases, J lost 4 bases, and 5 bases stayed unmatched. The CDR3 runs to 14 residues. Looked up from germline, CDR1 is MNHEY and CDR2 is SMNVEV (reference sequence). CDR3 residues: CASSPGQGGYGYTF. For the CDR3, the DNA is TGTGCCAGCAGTCCGGGACAGGGCGGCTATGGCTACACCTTC.

The V and J genes are TRBV7-9 and TRBJ2-2, with 9 bases identical to TRBD1. Trimming removed 2 bases from V and 4 bases from J; junction bases left unmatched: 2. This CDR3 region has 15 residues. Germline CDR1 and CDR2: SEHNR and FQNEAQ (reference sequence). This CDR3 reads CASSLWTGATGELFF. The CDR3, as DNA: TGTGCCAGCAGCTTATGGACAGGGGCCACCGGGGAGCTGTTTTTT.

This chain links TRBV7-9 with TRBJ1-6; 7 positions agree with TRBD1. Trimming took 1 base from V and 7 from J; bases not matched to a gene: 4. CDR1 SEHNR and CDR2 FQNEAQ come from the germline V gene (reference sequence). The CDR3 extends over 15 amino acids. The CDR3 sequence is CASSLGGTANSPLHF. Here the CDR3 DNA reads TGTGCCAGCAGCTTAGGAGGGACAGCCAATTCACCCCTCCACTTT.

The genes are TRBV19 and TRBJ1-1; the D gene is possibly TRBD1 (5 bases). The CDR3 covers 15 residues. Germline loops: CDR1 LNHDA, CDR2 SQIVND (reference sequence). Trimming pared 9 bases from V and 4 bases from J, leaving 21 bases between. The CDR3 DNA follows: TGTGCCAGCGCCCCAAGGGGCGGTAAGGGCACTGAAGCTTTCTTT. It codes for CASAPRGGKGTEAFF. Variable domain in full (rest from reference TRBV19 and TRBJ1-1): DGGITQSPKYLFRKEGQNVTLSCEQNLNHDAMYWYRQDPGQGLRLIYYSQIVNDFQKGDIAEGYSVSREKKESFPLTVTSAQKNPTAFYLCASAPRGGKGTEAFFGQGTRLTVV.

This sequence joins TRBV10-2 and TRBJ2-1; 10 positions agree with TRBD2. Per the germline V gene, CDR1 is WSHSY and CDR2 is SAAADI. J was trimmed by 5 bases and V by 2 bases; bases with no gene match: 3. CDR3 length equals 15 residues. The CDR3 spells CASSEILAGHNEQFF. As DNA, the CDR3 is TGCGCCAGCAGTGAGATACTAGCGGGACACAATGAGCAGTTCTTC.

The chain carries TRBV9 and TRBJ1-2; D uncertain. V was clipped by 0 bases and J by 5 bases, with 14 bases between them. Per the germline V gene, CDR1 is SGDLS and CDR2 is YYNGEE. The CDR3 sequence is 15 residues long. CDR3 protein: CASSVGAGEPYGYTF. DNA of the CDR3: TGTGCCAGCAGCGTAGGGGCGGGAGAGCCGTATGGCTACACCTTC.

The V gene is TRBV7-8, the J gene TRBJ2-7, with 7 bases matching TRBD2. The CDR3 totals 17 residues. Trimming cost V 4 bases and J 7 bases; bases outside gene matches: 19. CDR1 SGHVS and CDR2 FQNEAQ come from the germline V gene. The CDR3 here is CASSSRRRGSPRGEQYF. The CDR3 bases are TGTGCCAGCAGCTCCAGGCGGCGCGGGAGTCCTCGAGGGGAGCAGTACTTC.

The rearrangement links TRBV18 to TRBJ2-6; no firm D call. The V gene's germline CDR1 is KGHSH and CDR2 LQKENI. This CDR3 is built from 16 residues. Trimming stripped 3 bases from V and 0 bases from J, with 9 bases between. The CDR3 nucleotides are TGTGCCAGCTCACCCACCCCGAGCTCTGGGGCCAACGTCCTGACTTTC. Protein: CASSPTPSSGANVLTF.

The rearrangement uses TRBV27 and TRBJ2-2; 11 bases line up with TRBD1. CDR3 length equals 14 residues. The germline V gene has CDR1 MNHEY and CDR2 SMNVEV (reference sequence). Trimming removed 7 bases from V and 7 bases from J; junction bases left unmatched: 5. The CDR3 sequence is CASTPGQGVGELFF. As DNA, the CDR3 is TGTGCCAGCACACCGGGACAGGGGGTCGGGGAGCTGTTTTTT.

The chain employs TRBV7-3 and TRBJ2-3; the D gene is possibly TRBD2 (5 bases). Deletions cut 5 bases from V and 1 base from J, with 13 bases between. The germline V gene encodes CDR1 SGHTA and CDR2 FQGTGA. The CDR3 spans 15 residues. The CDR3 loop reads CASSLSSGGTDTQYF. CDR3 DNA: TGTGCCAGCAGCCTGTCATCCGGGGGCACAGATACGCAGTATTTT.

The chain employs TRBV18 and TRBJ1-1; D might be TRBD1 (5 bases). Trimming pared 3 bases from V and 1 base from J, leaving 12 bases between. From germline, CDR1 is KGHSH and CDR2 LQKENI. The length of the CDR3 is 15 residues. The CDR3 coding sequence is TGTGCCAGCTCACCTATTGGCCAGGGGAACACTGAAGCTTTCTTT. This sequence encodes CASSPIGQGNTEAFF. The whole variable domain, filled in from reference TRBV18 and TRBJ1-1, reads NAGVMQNPRHLVRRRGQEARLRCSPMKGHSHVYWYRQLPEEGLKFMVYLQKENIIDESGMPKERFSAEFPKEGPSILRIQQVVRGDSAAYFCASSPIGQGNTEAFFGQGTRLTVV.

A single count supports this clone. The chain links TRBV9 to TRBJ2-7, with 10 bases lining up with TRBD2. Germline CDR1 reads SGDLS; CDR2 reads YYNGEE. There are 17 residues in the CDR3. V lost 0 bases to trimming and J lost 7 bases; unmatched junction nucleotides: 13. The CDR3 reads CASSVGLLAGPQREQYF. In nucleotides, the CDR3 is TGTGCCAGCAGCGTAGGACTACTAGCGGGACCCCAAAGGGAGCAGTACTTC. Full variable domain (rest looked up from reference TRBV9 and TRBJ2-7): DSGVTQTPKHLITATGQRVTLRCSPRSGDLSVYWYQQSLDQGLQFLIQYYNGEERAKGNILERFSAQQFPDLHSELNLSSLELGDSALYFCASSVGLLAGPQREQYFGPGTRLTVT.

The chain links TRBV7-3 to TRBJ1-1; maybe TRBD1 (5 bases). The CDR3 runs to 15 residues. The germline CDR1 and CDR2 sequences are SGHTA and FQGTGA. Between the trimmed V and J ends, which lost 4 bases and 5 bases, there was a span of 17 bases. As DNA, the CDR3 is TGTGCCAGCAGCTCCCCCCCCGGGGGGAGTACTGAAGCTTTCTTT. It specifies CASSSPPGGSTEAFF. Looking up the rest from reference TRBV7-3 and TRBJ1-1 gives the full variable domain: GAGVSQTPSNKVTEKGKYVELRCDPISGHTALYWYRQSLGQGPEFLIYFQGTGAADDSGLPNDRFFAVRPEGSVSTLKIQRTERGDSAVYLCASSSPPGGSTEAFFGQGTRLTVV.

The count of this clone is one. The chain joins TRBV7-2 to TRBJ2-7, with D tentatively TRBD1 (6 bases). The CDR3 has 14 residues. Trimming pared 2 bases from V and 3 bases from J, leaving 11 bases between. The germline gives CDR1 SGHTA, CDR2 FQGNSA. CDR3 nucleotide sequence: TGTGCCAGCAGCTTAATACAGGGAGTCTACGAGCAGTACTTC. As protein: CASSLIQGVYEQYF.

The chain links TRBV4-3 to TRBJ2-3; the D gene is possibly TRBD2 (6 bases). The V end was cut by 0 bases, the J end by 3 bases, with 10 bases between. The CDR3 has 15 amino acids. Germline-derived CDR1 and CDR2 are LGHNA and YSLEER. As DNA, the CDR3 is TGCGCCAGCAGCCAAGACCGGGGGAGGACAGATACGCAGTATTTT. This translates into CASSQDRGRTDTQYF.

V and J are TRBV18 and TRBJ1-1, with 7 bases that match TRBD1. The germline V gene encodes CDR1 KGHSH and CDR2 LQKENI. The length of the CDR3 is 16 residues. The J segment lost 1 base and the V segment lost 1 base, leaving 6 bases of the junction unmatched. CDR3 nucleotide sequence: TGTGCCAGCTCACCACGACAGGGAGTGAGGAACACTGAAGCTTTCTTT. This gives the protein CASSPRQGVRNTEAFF.

J is TRBJ1-2 and V is TRBV11-2, with 9 nucleotides matching TRBD1. Germline V gene lookup returns CDR1 SGHAT and CDR2 FQNNGV. The junction had 10 bases not matched to a gene; V was cut back by 7 bases and J by 7 bases. This CDR3 region has 14 residues. The DNA of the CDR3 is TGTGCCAGCACCTCGGACAGGGGAGTCGGTGGCTACACCTTC. Translation: CASTSDRGVGGYTF.

The V gene is TRBV29-1, the J gene TRBJ2-1; 7 bases agree with TRBD1. This CDR3 spans 15 amino acids. V shed 2 bases, J shed 1 base, and the junction held 5 bases outside the gene matches. Germline-derived CDR1 and CDR2 are SQVTM and ANQGSEA. The CDR3 region is CSVERGGGSYNEQFF. In nucleotides, the CDR3 is TGCAGCGTTGAAAGAGGGGGCGGATCCTACAATGAGCAGTTCTTC.

The chain links TRBV11-2 to TRBJ2-1; 8 positions match TRBD1. Losses at the gene ends were 5 bases for V and 8 bases for J; bases not matched to a gene: 5. CDR1 and CDR2 from the germline V gene are SGHAT and FQNNGV. The CDR3 is made up of 13 amino acids. CDR3 amino acids: CASSPTGAHEQFF. In nucleotides, the CDR3 is TGTGCCAGCAGCCCGACAGGGGCCCATGAGCAGTTCTTC.

This chain joins TRBV4-2 and TRBJ1-2; 7 bases map to TRBD1. CDR1 and CDR2 (germline): LGHNA, YNFKEQ. The CDR3 spans 16 residues. The V segment lost 2 bases and the J segment 8 bases; nucleotides outside the gene matches: 14. This CDR3 reads CASSQRQGHALEGYTF. CDR3 bases: TGTGCCAGCAGCCAACGACAGGGCCACGCCCTGGAAGGCTACACCTTC.

This sequence joins TRBV30 and TRBJ1-3; D ambiguous. With 1 base removed from V and 2 bases from J, the gap between germline ends came to 12 bases. The CDR3 totals 15 residues. Germline V gives CDR1 GTSNPN, CDR2 SVGIG (reference sequence). In DNA form, the CDR3 reads TGTGCCTGGAGTGAGATACGGAGAGCTGGAAACACCATATATTTT. Protein product: CAWSEIRRAGNTIYF.

The chain couples TRBV19 to TRBJ1-3; D perhaps matches TRBD1 (6 bases). Germline lookup yields CDR1 LNHDA and CDR2 SQIVND (reference sequence). Deletions cut 7 bases from V and 1 base from J, with 11 bases between. The length of the CDR3 is 14 residues. The CDR3: CASKDTGSGNTIYF. CDR3 nucleotide sequence: TGTGCCAGTAAGGATACAGGGTCTGGAAACACCATATATTTT.

The chain recombines TRBV4-3 with TRBJ1-3; D gene uncertain. Germline V lookup: CDR1 LGHNA, CDR2 YSLEER. CDR3 length: 15 residues. V shed 0 bases and J shed 0 bases, with 6 bases lying between them. The DNA of the CDR3 is TGCGCCAGCAGCCAAGATGGGCTCTCTGGAAACACCATATATTTT. It yields the protein CASSQDGLSGNTIYF.

There are a few counts of this clone. The genes are TRBV9 and TRBJ2-7, with a tentative D call TRBD2 (6 bases). Trimming took 4 bases from V and 2 from J, leaving 19 bases between them. Germline V gene data show CDR1 as SGDLS and CDR2 as YYNGEE. The CDR3 totals 16 residues. The CDR3 bases are TGTGCCAGCAGCAAAGGGCATCGGGACTTCACCTACGAGCAGTACTTC. Translation gives CASSKGHRDFTYEQYF.

V is TRBV7-2 and J is TRBJ2-7, with TRBD2 identical over 14 bases. This CDR3 is 13 amino acids long. V lost 4 bases, J lost 9 bases, and 2 bases stayed unmatched. Germline loops: CDR1 SGHTA, CDR2 FQGNSA. In DNA form, the CDR3 reads TGTGCCAGCAGCTCCGGGACTAGCGGGAGGCAGTACTTC. The encoded protein is CASSSGTSGRQYF.

The V call is TRBV18, the J call TRBJ2-5; 7 nucleotides line up with TRBD1. CDR1 and CDR2 (germline): KGHSH, LQKENI. The CDR3 runs to 14 residues. V shed 3 bases and J 4 bases; nucleotides not matched to a gene: 5. Written as DNA, the CDR3 is TGTGCCAGCTCACCGGGACAGTCTCGAGAGACCCAGTACTTC. Translated, it gives CASSPGQSRETQYF. Drawing the rest from reference TRBV18 and TRBJ2-5, the complete variable domain is NAGVMQNPRHLVRRRGQEARLRCSPMKGHSHVYWYRQLPEEGLKFMVYLQKENIIDESGMPKERFSAEFPKEGPSILRIQQVVRGDSAAYFCASSPGQSRETQYFGPGTRLLVL.

The rearrangement links TRBV19 to TRBJ2-7; TRBD1 agrees at 7 bases. This CDR3 comprises 14 residues. Germline assignment: CDR1 LNHDA and CDR2 SQIVND (reference sequence). V trimming: 5 bases; J trimming: 5 bases; junction bases outside the gene matches: 9. CDR3 sequence: CASSPPGTVDEQYF. The CDR3 nucleotides read TGTGCCAGTAGTCCCCCGGGGACAGTGGACGAGCAGTACTTC.

This clone was observed a few times. CDR3 nucleotide sequence: TGTGCCAGCAGCTCGAGGGACAGGGGTGGTGCCAATGAGCAGTTCTTC. It is translated as CASSSRDRGGANEQFF. The chain couples TRBV7-3 to TRBJ2-1; TRBD1 matches 10 bases. Germline assignment: CDR1 SGHTA and CDR2 FQGTGA. This CDR3 is built from 16 residues. The ends lost 4 bases at V and 6 bases at J; junction bases unmatched: 9.

The CDR3: CASSVGLAGGGEQFF. The CDR3 DNA follows: TGTGCCAGCAGCGTAGGGCTAGCGGGAGGCGGTGAGCAGTTCTTC. This rearrangement joins TRBV9 to TRBJ2-1; TRBD2 matches at 11 bases. The germline gives CDR1 SGDLS, CDR2 YYNGEE. This CDR3 has 15 amino acids. V shed 0 bases, J shed 9 bases, and the junction held 5 bases outside the gene matches.